These 24 T cell receptor beta chains were sequenced from one sample in a study of long-term antiretroviral therapy in people with HIV. Samples were assayed with immunoSEQ v3.0 at survey level. Data came from immunoSEQ multiplex PCR; TCRdb stores just in-frame clones and leaves some out. Among 17,000 or so clones listed, approximately 95% were seen once. The source was unsorted PBMCs, collected around 10 years after starting antiretroviral therapy. Every receptor here comes from a man aged 25 to 40 with HIV.

The chain couples TRBV5-4 to TRBJ1-5; the D is unclear. CDR1 SGHNT and CDR2 YYREEE come from the germline V gene (reference sequence). Deletions cut 2 bases from V and 1 base from J, with 7 bases between. The CDR3 runs to 14 residues. The CDR3 sequence is CASSLFRSNQPQHF. In DNA form, the CDR3 reads TGTGCCAGCAGCTTATTCAGGAGCAATCAGCCCCAGCATTTT.

CDR3 in DNA: TGTGCCAGCAGCTTGAGAGGAACTGAAGCTTTCTTT. This encodes CASSLRGTEAFF. The rearrangement uses TRBV5-8 and TRBJ1-1; no clear D. CDR3 length equals 12 residues. Trimming removed 1 base from V and 5 bases from J, with 6 bases in between. The germline V gene has CDR1 SGHTS and CDR2 YDEGEE. The full variable domain, its missing parts supplied by reference TRBV5-8 and TRBJ1-1, is EAGVTQSPTHLIKTRGQQATLRCSPISGHTSVYWYQQALGLGLQFLLWYDEGEERNRGNFPPRFSGRQFPNYSSELNVNALELEDSALYLCASSLRGTEAFFGQGTRLTVV.

CDR3 sequence reads: CASSIRRKDQNTEAFF. The CDR3 coding sequence is TGTGCCAGTAGTATCAGGAGAAAAGATCAGAACACTGAAGCTTTCTTT. The rearrangement links TRBV19 to TRBJ1-1; unclear D gene. The CDR3 spans 16 residues. V lost 3 bases and J 1 base, leaving 15 bases between the germline ends. From germline, CDR1 is LNHDA and CDR2 SQIVND (reference sequence).

The rearrangement joins TRBV6-1 to TRBJ2-1; 8 positions agree with TRBD2. CDR3 length equals 15 residues. V lost 2 bases to trimming and J lost 0 bases; unmatched junction nucleotides: 0. CDR1 MNHNS and CDR2 SASEGT come from the germline V gene. The CDR3: CASSELAGSYNEQFF. The CDR3 bases are TGTGCCAGCAGTGAACTAGCGGGCTCCTACAATGAGCAGTTCTTC.

The genes are TRBV4-1 and TRBJ2-7; 8 bases fit TRBD1. CDR3 size: 20 residues. With 0 bases clipped from V and 6 bases from J, the junction kept 22 bases outside the gene matches. CDR1 and CDR2 from the germline V gene are MGHRA and YSYEKL. The CDR3 spells CASSQERRVGSGTGAREQYF. CDR3 sequence (DNA): TGCGCCAGCAGCCAAGAAAGGAGGGTGGGGTCCGGGACAGGTGCCCGCGAGCAGTACTTC.

The table lists this clone with a count of one. The chain has TRBV5-8 and TRBJ1-4, with D maybe TRBD1 (5 bases). Germline CDR1 reads SGHTS; CDR2 reads YDEGEE. Between the trimmed V and J ends, which lost 4 bases and 11 bases, there was a span of 15 bases. The CDR3 has 13 residues. The CDR3 coding sequence is TGTGCCAGCAGCAGCCGTTCTGGGGGGAAACTGTTTTTT. This codes for CASSSRSGGKLFF. The full variable domain, in which reference TRBV5-8 and TRBJ1-4 provide the parts outside the CDR3, is EAGVTQSPTHLIKTRGQQATLRCSPISGHTSVYWYQQALGLGLQFLLWYDEGEERNRGNFPPRFSGRQFPNYSSELNVNALELEDSALYLCASSSRSGGKLFFGSGTQLSVL.

The rearrangement uses TRBV6-1 and TRBJ1-2; 8 positions agree with TRBD1. J was trimmed by 7 bases and V by 4 bases; bases with no gene match: 11. The CDR3 is 15 residues long. Germline CDR1 and CDR2: MNHNS and SASEGT. CDR3 region: CASSAFRTGQRGYTF. CDR3 DNA: TGTGCCAGCAGTGCATTTAGGACAGGGCAACGTGGCTACACCTTC.

This rearrangement joins TRBV5-4 to TRBJ1-2; D is unresolved. The CDR3 loop spans 12 amino acids. Germline lookup yields CDR1 SGHNT and CDR2 YYREEE (reference sequence). V was shortened by 2 bases and J by 6 bases, with 8 bases between the two germline ends. The CDR3 sequence: CASSFSGDGYTF. DNA for the CDR3: TGTGCCAGCAGCTTCTCTGGGGATGGCTACACCTTC.

The V gene is TRBV25-1, the J gene TRBJ2-7; unclear D gene. CDR1 MGHDK and CDR2 SYGVNS come from the germline V gene. The CDR3 extends over 12 amino acids. Trimming removed 10 bases at V and 1 base at J, with 11 bases between. The CDR3 protein is CATGPESYEQYF. The CDR3 bases are TGTGCCACGGGCCCGGAATCCTACGAGCAGTACTTC.

The chain has TRBV25-1 and TRBJ1-2, with 7 bases matching TRBD1. The germline V gene has CDR1 MGHDK and CDR2 SYGVNS. This CDR3 spans 14 amino acids. V gave up 2 bases and J gave up 6 bases; unmatched junction bases: 6. The CDR3 region has the DNA TGTGCCAGCAGTGAAGTGGTTGGACAGGATGGCTACACCTTC. It yields the protein CASSEVVGQDGYTF.

This chain connects TRBV5-4 to TRBJ1-1, with D unclear. The CDR3 runs 14 residues. The V end was cut by 4 bases, the J end by 5 bases, with 15 bases between. The germline gives CDR1 SGHNT, CDR2 YYREEE (reference sequence). CDR3 amino acids: CASSPGKRETEAFF. The CDR3 nucleotides are TGTGCCAGCAGCCCCGGGAAGAGGGAGACTGAAGCTTTCTTT.

The chain combines TRBV29-1 with TRBJ2-2; 7 bases fit TRBD2. V trimming: 4 bases; J trimming: 5 bases; junction bases outside the gene matches: 13. The CDR3 covers 16 residues. Germline loops: CDR1 SQVTM, CDR2 ANQGSEA. The CDR3 sequence is CSVAAGLAAGTGELFF. The CDR3 coding sequence is TGCAGCGTTGCGGCTGGGCTAGCGGCCGGAACCGGGGAGCTGTTTTTT.

This chain uses TRBV27 with TRBJ2-3, with no clear D. CDR3 size: 10 residues. The ends were cut back, 2 bases at V and 7 bases at J, with 1 base in the middle. Per the germline V gene, CDR1 is MNHEY and CDR2 is SMNVEV (reference sequence). CDR3 loop: CASSLHTQYF. In DNA, the CDR3 is TGTGCCAGCAGTTTACATACGCAGTATTTT.

This sequence joins TRBV10-3 and TRBJ1-2; D ambiguous. CDR1 is ENHRY and CDR2 is SYGVKD in the germline V gene. Trimming shortened V by 2 bases and J by 8 bases, and 9 bases separated the two germline ends. The CDR3 totals 12 residues. The CDR3 DNA reads TGTGCCATCAGTGAGGGGAGCCAGGGCTACACCTTC. Translated, it gives CAISEGSQGYTF.

The V call is TRBV18, the J call TRBJ1-1; D gene uncertain. The CDR3 covers 15 residues. The germline V gene encodes CDR1 KGHSH and CDR2 LQKENI. Trimming shortened V by 5 bases and J by 3 bases, and 16 bases separated the two germline ends. The CDR3 region has the DNA TGTGCCAGCTCATCCGCAGTAGTTGCGGACACTGAAGCTTTCTTT. Its translation: CASSSAVVADTEAFF.

This sequence joins TRBV4-1 and TRBJ1-5; D is uncertain. V lost 0 bases to trimming and J lost 0 bases, with 9 bases between them. From germline, CDR1 is MGHRA and CDR2 YSYEKL. CDR3 length: 16 residues. The CDR3 region has the DNA TGCGCCAGCAGCCAAGAACCCTTGGGTAGCAATCAGCCCCAGCATTTT. This codes for CASSQEPLGSNQPQHF.

This chain links TRBV2 with TRBJ2-7; D possibly corresponds to TRBD2 (5 bases). Germline values: CDR1 SNHLY, CDR2 FYNNEI. The V and J ends lost 3 bases and 6 bases respectively, with 12 bases between them. This CDR3 has 13 amino acids. CDR3 region: CASSEEAVGEQYF. For the CDR3, the DNA is TGTGCCAGCAGTGAGGAGGCCGTCGGCGAGCAGTACTTC. Combining the CDR3 with reference TRBV2 and TRBJ2-7 gives the whole variable domain EPEVTQTPSHQVTQMGQEVILRCVPISNHLYFYWYRQILGQKVEFLVSFYNNEISEKSEIFDDQFSVERPDGSNFTLKIRSTKLEDSAMYFCASSEEAVGEQYFGPGTRLTVT.

This chain links TRBV27 with TRBJ1-2; no clear D gene. The V gene lost 0 bases and the J gene lost 0 bases, with 5 bases spanning the gap. This CDR3 comprises 14 residues. CDR1 is MNHEY and CDR2 is SMNVEV in the germline V gene (reference sequence). The CDR3 reads CASSLSGTNYGYTF. The DNA of the CDR3 is TGTGCCAGCAGTTTATCGGGGACTAACTATGGCTACACCTTC.

The rearrangement joins TRBV9 to TRBJ1-6, with 8 bases matching TRBD1. The CDR3 has 15 residues. With 4 bases clipped from V and 8 bases from J, the junction kept 8 bases outside the gene matches. Germline V lookup: CDR1 SGDLS, CDR2 YYNGEE. CDR3 bases: TGTGCCAGCAGCCTAAGACAGGGGAGGGATTCACCCCTCCACTTT. It codes for CASSLRQGRDSPLHF.

This clone occurred once. V gene TRBV29-1 combines with J gene TRBJ2-7, with D perhaps assigned TRBD1 or TRBD2 (5 bases each). The CDR3 is 15 amino acids. Trimming removed 7 bases from V and 0 bases from J, with 19 bases in between. CDR1 SQVTM and CDR2 ANQGSEA come from the germline V gene. For the CDR3, the DNA is TGCAGCGCCCAAGAGGGGACCGCAAGCTCCTACGAGCAGTACTTC. Amino acid sequence: CSAQEGTASSYEQYF.

This chain joins TRBV7-9 and TRBJ2-3; 7 bases agree with TRBD2. The CDR3 is made up of 14 amino acids. Germline CDR1 and CDR2: SEHNR and FQNEAQ (reference sequence). V lost 5 bases and J lost 1; bases outside the gene matches: 3. DNA for the CDR3: TGTGCCAGCAGCGGTAGCGGGCGCACAGATACGCAGTATTTT. This codes for CASSGSGRTDTQYF.

The chain carries TRBV7-9 and TRBJ2-3; the match to TRBD2 covers 11 bases. The CDR3 has 13 amino acids. Trimming removed 0 bases from V and 11 bases from J; junction bases left unmatched: 1. CDR1 and CDR2 (germline): SEHNR, FQNEAQ (reference sequence). CDR3 loop: CASSLAGLAGQYF. The CDR3 bases are TGTGCCAGCAGCTTAGCCGGACTAGCGGGGCAGTATTTT.

The rearrangement joins TRBV13 to TRBJ2-1; possibly TRBD2 for D (6 bases). CDR1 is PRHDT, CDR2 FYEKMQ, per germline (reference sequence). V was shortened by 0 bases and J by 0 bases, with 12 bases between the two germline ends. The CDR3 has 17 residues. This CDR3 reads CASSLGRGSGSYNEQFF. CDR3 coding DNA: TGTGCCAGCAGCTTAGGCCGGGGTAGCGGCTCCTACAATGAGCAGTTCTTC.

V gene TRBV6-5 combines with J gene TRBJ2-2; D is possibly TRBD1 (5 bases). V lost 3 bases and J lost 5, with 16 bases in between. The CDR3 extends over 16 amino acids. Germline V gives CDR1 MNHEY, CDR2 SVGAGI. CDR3 amino acids: CASSYNRQTLTGELFF. DNA of the CDR3: TGTGCCAGCAGTTATAACCGACAGACGCTTACCGGGGAGCTGTTTTTT.